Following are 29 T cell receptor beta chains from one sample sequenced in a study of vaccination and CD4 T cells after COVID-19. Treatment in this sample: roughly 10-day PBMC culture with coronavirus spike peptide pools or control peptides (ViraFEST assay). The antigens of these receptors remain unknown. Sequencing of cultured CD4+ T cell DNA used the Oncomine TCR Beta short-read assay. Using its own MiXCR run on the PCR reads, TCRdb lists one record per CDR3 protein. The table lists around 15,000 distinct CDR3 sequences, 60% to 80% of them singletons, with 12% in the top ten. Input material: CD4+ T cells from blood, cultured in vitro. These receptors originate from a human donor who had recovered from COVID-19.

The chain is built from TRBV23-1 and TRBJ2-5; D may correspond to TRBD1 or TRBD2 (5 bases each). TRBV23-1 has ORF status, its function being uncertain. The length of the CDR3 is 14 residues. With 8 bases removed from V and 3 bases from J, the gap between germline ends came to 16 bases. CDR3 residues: CASGGLGGEETQYF. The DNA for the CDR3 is TGCGCCAGCGGGGGTTTGGGTGGGGAAGAGACCCAGTACTTC.

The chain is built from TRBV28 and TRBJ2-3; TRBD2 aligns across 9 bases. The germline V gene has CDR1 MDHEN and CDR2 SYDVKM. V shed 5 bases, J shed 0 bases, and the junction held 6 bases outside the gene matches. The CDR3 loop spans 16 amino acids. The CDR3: CASSPHSGGSTDTQYF. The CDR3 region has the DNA TGTGCCAGCAGTCCACATAGCGGGGGTAGCACAGATACGCAGTATTTT.

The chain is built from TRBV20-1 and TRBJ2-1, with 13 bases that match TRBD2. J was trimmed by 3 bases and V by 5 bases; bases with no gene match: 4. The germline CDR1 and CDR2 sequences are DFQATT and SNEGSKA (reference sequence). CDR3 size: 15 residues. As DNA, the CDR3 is TGCAGTGCTCGAAGGACTAGCGGGAGCTACAATGAGCAGTTCTTC. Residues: CSARRTSGSYNEQFF.

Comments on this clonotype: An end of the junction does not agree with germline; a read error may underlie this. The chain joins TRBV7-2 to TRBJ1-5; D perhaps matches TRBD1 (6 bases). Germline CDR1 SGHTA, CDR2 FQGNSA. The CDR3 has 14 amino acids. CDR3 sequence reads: CAGSPPGTKQPQHF. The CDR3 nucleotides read TGTGCCGGCAGCCCCCCCGGGACAAAGCAGCCCCAGCATTTT.

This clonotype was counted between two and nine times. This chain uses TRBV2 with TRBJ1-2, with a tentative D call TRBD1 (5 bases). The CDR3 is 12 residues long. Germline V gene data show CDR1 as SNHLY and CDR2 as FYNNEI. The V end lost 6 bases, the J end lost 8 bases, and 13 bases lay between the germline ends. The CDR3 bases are TGTGCCAGCAGGACCGGGGCGGGCGGCTACACCTTC. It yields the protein CASRTGAGGYTF.

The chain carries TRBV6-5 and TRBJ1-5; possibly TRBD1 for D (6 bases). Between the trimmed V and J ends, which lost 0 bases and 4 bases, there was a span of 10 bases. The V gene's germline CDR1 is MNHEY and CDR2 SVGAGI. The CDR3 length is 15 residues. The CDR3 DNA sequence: TGTGCCAGCAGTTACTCGAACAGGGCAAATCAGCCCCAGCATTTT. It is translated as CASSYSNRANQPQHF.

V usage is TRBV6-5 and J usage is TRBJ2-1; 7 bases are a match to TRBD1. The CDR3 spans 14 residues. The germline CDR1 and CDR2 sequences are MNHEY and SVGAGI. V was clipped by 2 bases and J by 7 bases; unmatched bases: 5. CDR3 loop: CASSYRQGANEQFF. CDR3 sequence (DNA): TGTGCCAGCAGTTACAGACAGGGAGCGAATGAGCAGTTCTTC.

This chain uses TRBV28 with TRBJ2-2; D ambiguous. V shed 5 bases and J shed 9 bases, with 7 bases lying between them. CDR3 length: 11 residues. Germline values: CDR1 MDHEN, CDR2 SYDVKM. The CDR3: CASSPRRELFF. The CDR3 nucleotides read TGTGCCAGCAGTCCGCGAAGGGAGCTGTTTTTT.

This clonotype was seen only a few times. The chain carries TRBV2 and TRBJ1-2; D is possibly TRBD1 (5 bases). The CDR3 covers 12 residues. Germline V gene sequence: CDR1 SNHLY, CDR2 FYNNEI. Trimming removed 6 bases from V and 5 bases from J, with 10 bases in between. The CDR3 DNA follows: TGTGCCAGCAGAGGGACGGAGTATGGCTACACCTTC. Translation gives CASRGTEYGYTF.

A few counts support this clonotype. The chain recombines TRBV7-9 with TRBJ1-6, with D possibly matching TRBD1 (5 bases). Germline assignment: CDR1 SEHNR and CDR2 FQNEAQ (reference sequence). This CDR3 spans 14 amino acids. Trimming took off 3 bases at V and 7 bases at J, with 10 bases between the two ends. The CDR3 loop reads CASSFEGDNSPLHF. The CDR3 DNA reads TGTGCCAGCAGCTTTGAAGGGGACAATTCACCCCTCCACTTT.

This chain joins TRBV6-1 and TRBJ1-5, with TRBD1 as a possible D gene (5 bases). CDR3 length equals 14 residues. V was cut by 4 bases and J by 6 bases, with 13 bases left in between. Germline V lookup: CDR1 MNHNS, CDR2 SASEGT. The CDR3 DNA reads TGTGCCAGCAGTGTTAGAGGGACGGGTCAGCCCCAGCATTTT. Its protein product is CASSVRGTGQPQHF.

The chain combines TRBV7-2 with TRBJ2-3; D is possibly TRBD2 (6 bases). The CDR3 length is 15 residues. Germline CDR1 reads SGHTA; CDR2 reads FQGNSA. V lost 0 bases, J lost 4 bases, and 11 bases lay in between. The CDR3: CASSLARDFPDTQYF. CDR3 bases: TGTGCCAGCAGCTTAGCGCGGGATTTTCCAGATACGCAGTATTTT.

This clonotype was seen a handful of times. The CDR3 DNA sequence: TGTGCCAGCAGGGGTCGACAGGGGGGCACTGAAGCTTTCTTT. Translating it yields CASRGRQGGTEAFF. The chain has TRBV12-3 or TRBV12-4 and TRBJ1-1; 9 bases match TRBD1. J gave up 4 bases and V 6 bases, and 6 bases lay outside the gene matches. The CDR3 runs 14 residues.

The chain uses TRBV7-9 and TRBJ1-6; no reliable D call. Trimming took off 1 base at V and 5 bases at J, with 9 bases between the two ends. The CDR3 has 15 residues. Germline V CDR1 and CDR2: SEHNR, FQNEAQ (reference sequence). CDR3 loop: CASSLVTGHNSPLHF. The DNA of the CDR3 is TGTGCCAGCAGCTTAGTTACCGGTCATAATTCACCCCTCCACTTT.

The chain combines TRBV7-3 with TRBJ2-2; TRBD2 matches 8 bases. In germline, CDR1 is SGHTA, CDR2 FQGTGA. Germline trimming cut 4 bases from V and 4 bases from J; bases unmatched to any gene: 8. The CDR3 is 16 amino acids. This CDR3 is CASSYHRGGGTGELFF. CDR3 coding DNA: TGTGCCAGCAGCTATCATCGGGGGGGGGGCACCGGGGAGCTGTTTTTT.

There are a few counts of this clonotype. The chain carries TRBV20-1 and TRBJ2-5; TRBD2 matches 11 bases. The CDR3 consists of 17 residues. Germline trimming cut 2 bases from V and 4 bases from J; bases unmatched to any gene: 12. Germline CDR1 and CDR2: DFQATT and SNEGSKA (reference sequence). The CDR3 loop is CSARNTATSGRRETQYF. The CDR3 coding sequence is TGCAGTGCTAGAAATACCGCTACTAGCGGGAGACGAGAGACCCAGTACTTC.

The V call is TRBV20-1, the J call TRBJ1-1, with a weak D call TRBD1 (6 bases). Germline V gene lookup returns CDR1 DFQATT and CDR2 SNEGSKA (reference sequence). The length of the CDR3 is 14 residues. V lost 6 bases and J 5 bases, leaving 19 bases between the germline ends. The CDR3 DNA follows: TGCAGTGCGGGGCGGGGGGGCGCGGGAACTGAAGCTTTCTTT. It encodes CSAGRGGAGTEAFF.

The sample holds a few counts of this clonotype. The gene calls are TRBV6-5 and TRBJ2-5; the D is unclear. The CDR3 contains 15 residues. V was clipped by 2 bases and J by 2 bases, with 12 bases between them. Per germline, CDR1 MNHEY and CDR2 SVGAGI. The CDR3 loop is CASSYRTNAQETQYF. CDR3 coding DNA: TGTGCCAGCAGTTACCGTACAAATGCACAAGAGACCCAGTACTTC.

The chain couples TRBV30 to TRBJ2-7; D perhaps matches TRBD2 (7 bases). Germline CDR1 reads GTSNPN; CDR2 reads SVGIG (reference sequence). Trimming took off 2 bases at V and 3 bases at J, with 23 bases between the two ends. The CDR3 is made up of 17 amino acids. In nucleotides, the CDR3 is TGTGCCTGGAGTTTAAGCGGGGACAACTCCCTATACTACGAGCAGTACTTC. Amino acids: CAWSLSGDNSLYYEQYF.

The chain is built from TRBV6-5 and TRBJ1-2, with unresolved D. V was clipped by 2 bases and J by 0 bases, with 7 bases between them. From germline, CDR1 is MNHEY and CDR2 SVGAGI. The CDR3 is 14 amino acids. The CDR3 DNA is TGTGCCAGCAGTTACGATGTTTCTAACTATGGCTACACCTTC. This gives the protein CASSYDVSNYGYTF.

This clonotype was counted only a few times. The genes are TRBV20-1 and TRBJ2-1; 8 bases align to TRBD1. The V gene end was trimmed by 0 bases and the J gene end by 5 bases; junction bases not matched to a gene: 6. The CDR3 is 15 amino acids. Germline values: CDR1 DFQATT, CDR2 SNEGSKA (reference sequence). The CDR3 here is CSARDAGRGHNEQFF. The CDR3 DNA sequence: TGCAGTGCTAGAGATGCAGGCAGGGGGCACAATGAGCAGTTCTTC.

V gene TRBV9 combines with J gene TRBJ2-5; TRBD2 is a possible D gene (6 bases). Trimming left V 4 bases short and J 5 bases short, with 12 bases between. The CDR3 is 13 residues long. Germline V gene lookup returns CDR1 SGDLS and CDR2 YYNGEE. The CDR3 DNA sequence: TGTGCCAGCAGCCCCACAAGCGGGGAGACCCAGTACTTC. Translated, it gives CASSPTSGETQYF.

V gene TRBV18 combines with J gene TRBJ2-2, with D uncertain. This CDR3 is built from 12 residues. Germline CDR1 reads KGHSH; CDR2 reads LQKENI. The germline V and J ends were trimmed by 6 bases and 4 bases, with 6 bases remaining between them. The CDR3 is CASSFRTGELFF. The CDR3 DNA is TGTGCCAGCTCCTTTCGCACCGGGGAGCTGTTTTTT.

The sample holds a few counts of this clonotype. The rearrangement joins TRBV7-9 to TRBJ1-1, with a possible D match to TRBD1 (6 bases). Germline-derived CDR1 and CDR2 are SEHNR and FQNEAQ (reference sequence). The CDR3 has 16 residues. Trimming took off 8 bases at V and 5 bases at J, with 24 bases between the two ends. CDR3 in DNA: TGTGCCAGCGTCTCGAGGTCCACAGGGCTTGTAACTGAAGCTTTCTTT. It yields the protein CASVSRSTGLVTEAFF.

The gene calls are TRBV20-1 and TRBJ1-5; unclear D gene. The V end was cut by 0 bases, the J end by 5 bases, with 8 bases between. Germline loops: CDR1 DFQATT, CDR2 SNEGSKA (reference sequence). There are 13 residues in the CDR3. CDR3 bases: TGCAGTGCTAGAGAGGTTGGGTATCAGCCCCAGCATTTT. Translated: CSAREVGYQPQHF.

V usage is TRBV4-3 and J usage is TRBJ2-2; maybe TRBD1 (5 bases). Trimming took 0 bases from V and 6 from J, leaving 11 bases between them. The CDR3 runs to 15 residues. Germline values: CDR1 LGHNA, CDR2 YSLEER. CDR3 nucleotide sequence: TGCGCCAGCAGCCAAGAAGGGGTTAGTGCCGGGGAGCTGTTTTTT. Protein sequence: CASSQEGVSAGELFF.

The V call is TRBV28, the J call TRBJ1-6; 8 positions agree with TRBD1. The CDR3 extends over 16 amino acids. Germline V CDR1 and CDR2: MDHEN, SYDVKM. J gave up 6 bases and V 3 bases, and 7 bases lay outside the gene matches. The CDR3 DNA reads TGTGCCAGCAGTTTCCCCGCGACAGGGGTTAATTCACCCCTCCACTTT. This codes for CASSFPATGVNSPLHF.

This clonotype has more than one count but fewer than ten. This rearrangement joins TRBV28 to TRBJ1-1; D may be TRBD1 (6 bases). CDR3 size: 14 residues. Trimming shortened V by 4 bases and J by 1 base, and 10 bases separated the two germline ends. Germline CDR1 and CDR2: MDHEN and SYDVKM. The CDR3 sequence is CASSYSDRNTEAFF. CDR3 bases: TGTGCCAGCAGTTACTCGGACAGGAACACTGAAGCTTTCTTT.

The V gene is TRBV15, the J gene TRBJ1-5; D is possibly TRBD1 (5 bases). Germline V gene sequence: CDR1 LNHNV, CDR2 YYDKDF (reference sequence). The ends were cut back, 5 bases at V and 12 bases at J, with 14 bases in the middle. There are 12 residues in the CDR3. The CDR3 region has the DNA TGTGCCACCAGCGAGCGGGGGTATGGCCAGCATTTT. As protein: CATSERGYGQHF. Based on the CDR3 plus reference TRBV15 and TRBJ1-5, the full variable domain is DAMVIQNPRYQVTQFGKPVTLSCSQTLNHNVMYWYQQKSSQAPKLLFHYYDKDFNNEADTPDNFQSRRPNTSFCFLDIRSPGLGDTAMYLCATSERGYGQHFGDGTRLSIL.